This T cell receptor (beta chain) stems from a study of blood T cells in healthy people across ages (dated by TCRdb to the mid-2010s). About the full investigation: In model experiments, roughly one uniquely barcoded TCR beta cDNA molecule per two T cells was captured by template switching. To track age-related changes in TCR beta repertoire diversity, the study relied on deep sequencing normalized with unique cDNA molecular identifiers. The donors were divided into four age groups: young (average approximately 17 years), middle-aged (almost 40), aged (62) and long-lived (roughly 88). To avoid experimental bias, donors of different ages were distributed randomly across sequencing lanes. Using the same blood draw, the study looked at two additional independent replicas of 1 million unique cDNA reads for two donors, one aged 18 to 30 and the other aged 80 or older.

Summary of the overall study and its limitations: Because profiling used bulk unsorted PBMCs, naive and antigen-experienced compartments could not be compared conclusively. As age increased, observed TCR beta diversity per million T cells dropped in a roughly linear way, and a significant reduction was already evident by age 40. There was a strong correlation between observed TCR beta diversity and the percentage of naive T cells measured by flow cytometry. Compared with the aged group, the long-lived group had more naive CD4+ T cells, fewer expanded clones and increased TCR diversity, suggesting age selection. Estimates of total diversity based on one million sequenced T cells were considered lower bounds and underestimates. Donor CMV infection status was unknown, potentially confounding age-related changes in expanded clonotypes.

Of note for this clonotype: What this receptor recognizes is not known. The input lacks base qualities; no much larger clone sits a single base away.

Libraries were constructed by 5' RACE. Sequencing was performed on an Illumina HiSeq 2500. A second PCR of 7 to 11 cycles was performed with a sample-barcoded 5' primer and a J-beta primer mix. A template-switch 5' adaptor carrying 12 random nucleotides introduced a unique molecular identifier onto each TCR beta cDNA molecule. Each sample yielded at least 2.5 million CDR3-containing paired-end reads. All of the RNA was converted into first-strand cDNA using the Mint cDNA synthesis kit, with a TRBC-specific oligonucleotide serving as the primer. All cDNA was treated with uracil-DNA glycosylase and then went through a first 18-cycle PCR with the universal primers M1SS and BC2_uni_R. The original pipeline was this. Normalization of each sample was performed by random selection of 1 million high-quality reads, each carrying a distinct molecular identifier. Reads sharing molecular identifiers were discarded rather than binned into consensus sequences. CDR3 identification, clonotype clustering and error correction used MiTCR with a Q25 quality threshold and the strictest error-elimination algorithm. A nonparametric unseen species model using Euler transformation provided a lower-bound estimate of total TCR beta diversity. TCRdb ran its own pipeline on the public reads, namely fastp trimming at Q25 and MiXCR clone calling, and kept in-frame beta chains. One record per CDR3 amino acid sequence lists the most common genes and DNA. The V and J calls shown here were made by TCRdb, not taken from the authors' results. In all, the sample holds approximately 800,000 distinct CDR3 sequences, and 58% of those were seen once. The ten largest clones take up roughly 22% of the sample.

Systemically healthy Caucasian individuals from Russia, 35 to 50 in total and aged about 6 to 95 years, were included as donors. Ten milliliters of peripheral blood were collected from each donor into EDTA-treated Vacutainer tubes. Ficoll-Paque density-gradient centrifugation was used to isolate PBMCs, with at least 6.5 million per sample. Trizol reagent was used to extract total RNA from PBMCs, with at least 6 micrograms per sample. The percentages of naive CD45RAhigh/CD27high T cells were determined by flow cytometry on a PBMC aliquot from every donor. Taken from the germline V gene, the CDR1 and CDR2 loops are SGHTA and FQGNSA. The CDR3, cysteine through phenylalanine, is 15 amino acids long. Only the CDR3 part of the read is kept: 45 bases, read in frame from the first base.

The V gene is TRBV7-2 and the J gene is TRBJ2-4; 7 of the junction bases match TRBD2. The end of the DNA aligns better with TRBJ2-7, so the J call may be wrong. The origin of this receptor is a man younger than 40 in good health. The material sequenced was blood. The DNA reads TGTGCCAGCAGCCCTTATCTAGCGGACCCCTACGAGCAGTACTTC. This translates into CASSPYLADPYEQYF.